The 18 T cell receptor beta chains in this list originate from one sample, sequenced in a study of lymphopenia after photon versus proton radiotherapy. Produced via immunoSEQ multiplex PCR; TCRdb's table is partial and in-frame only. Here the sample spans tens of thousands of clones, over 75% being singletons. The sample in question was peripheral blood, obtained from a patient treated with proton-based radiotherapy. These receptors all come from a woman between 65 and 79 years old with pancreatic cancer.

V and J are TRBV9 and TRBJ1-1; 7 nucleotides agree with TRBD1. This CDR3 contains 15 residues. Trimming at V came to 5 bases and at J to 0 bases, leaving 7 bases not matched to a gene. CDR1 and CDR2 (germline): SGDLS, YYNGEE. The CDR3 DNA sequence: TGTGCCAGCAGACCAGGGGGAACGGTGAACACTGAAGCTTTCTTT. Translation: CASRPGGTVNTEAFF.

V and J are TRBV2 and TRBJ2-1; D unclear. Germline assignment: CDR1 SNHLY and CDR2 FYNNEI. CDR3 length equals 11 residues. Trimming cost V 11 bases and J 3 bases, with 8 bases left between them. CDR3 sequence (DNA): TGTGCCTCCCTTTTCTACAATGAGCAGTTCTTC. This translates into CASLFYNEQFF.

This chain joins TRBV7-8 and TRBJ2-1; a weak D match, TRBD2 (6 bases). This CDR3 has 16 amino acids. V lost 1 base and J lost 8, with 18 bases in between. Germline V lookup: CDR1 SGHVS, CDR2 FQNEAQ. CDR3 bases: TGTGCCAGCAGCTTAGTGGGCGGAGGGCGTTTCGATGAGCAGTTCTTC. Protein sequence: CASSLVGGGRFDEQFF.

This chain links TRBV7-2 with TRBJ2-7, with D tentatively TRBD1 or TRBD2 (5 bases each). There are 14 residues in the CDR3. Germline CDR1 SGHTA, CDR2 FQGNSA. Trimming took off 3 bases at V and 6 bases at J, with 15 bases between the two ends. The CDR3 DNA reads as TGTGCCAGCAGCTTCGATCAGGGACGCCCCGAGCAGTACTTC. Translation gives CASSFDQGRPEQYF.

The J gene is TRBJ1-1, the V gene TRBV28; a possible D gene is TRBD1 (6 bases). Trimming took 6 bases from V and 1 from J, leaving 12 bases between them. The V gene's germline CDR1 is MDHEN and CDR2 SYDVKM. CDR3 length: 14 amino acids. CDR3 nucleotide sequence: TGTGCCAGCAGACCCAGGGGCAGGAACACTGAAGCTTTCTTT. This sequence encodes CASRPRGRNTEAFF.

The chain is built from TRBV19 and TRBJ2-7; 9 bases are a match to TRBD1. V shed 5 bases and J 1 base; nucleotides not matched to a gene: 12. Per germline, CDR1 LNHDA and CDR2 SQIVND (reference sequence). This CDR3 comprises 17 residues. The CDR3 DNA reads TGTGCCAGTAGTCGCACGGCGGTGGACAGGGGATCCTACGAGCAGTACTTC. Amino acid sequence: CASSRTAVDRGSYEQYF.

This chain connects TRBV29-1 to TRBJ1-1; D unclear. V was clipped by 5 bases and J by 0 bases, with 10 bases between them. Germline V gene sequence: CDR1 SQVTM, CDR2 ANQGSEA. The CDR3 covers 13 residues. This CDR3 reads CSVSGSMNTEAFF. In nucleotides, the CDR3 is TGCAGCGTTAGTGGTAGCATGAACACTGAAGCTTTCTTT. Combining the CDR3 with reference TRBV29-1 and TRBJ1-1 gives the whole variable domain SAVISQKPSRDICQRGTSLTIQCQVDSQVTMMFWYRQQPGQSLTLIATANQGSEATYESGFVIDKFPISRPNLTFSTLTVSNMSPEDSSIYLCSVSGSMNTEAFFGQGTRLTVV.

The CDR3 loop reads CASSQDGRGREAFF. As DNA, the CDR3 is TGCGCCAGCAGCCAAGACGGCAGGGGGCGAGAGGCTTTCTTT. The chain joins TRBV4-3 to TRBJ1-1; 8 positions match TRBD1. The CDR3 runs 14 residues. Germline CDR1 LGHNA, CDR2 YSLEER. The ends lost 0 bases at V and 11 bases at J; junction bases unmatched: 8.

This chain joins TRBV27 and TRBJ2-3; the D call may be TRBD1 or TRBD2 (5 bases each). The CDR3 consists of 15 residues. CDR1 MNHEY and CDR2 SMNVEV come from the germline V gene (reference sequence). Deletions cut 7 bases from V and 1 base from J, with 15 bases between. CDR3 amino acids: CASIPGRTRTDTQYF. The CDR3 nucleotides read TGTGCCAGCATTCCGGGACGGACCCGCACAGATACGCAGTATTTT.

The V and J genes are TRBV4-2 and TRBJ2-3; 7 nucleotides match TRBD2. In germline, CDR1 is LGHNA, CDR2 YNFKEQ. Trimming at V came to 1 base and at J to 4 bases, leaving 11 bases not matched to a gene. The CDR3 is 17 amino acids. Here the CDR3 reads CASSQAVGGRAADTQYF. Written as DNA, the CDR3 is TGTGCCAGCAGCCAAGCCGTCGGGGGGAGGGCCGCAGATACGCAGTATTTT.

This clone was detected a few times. V usage is TRBV30 and J usage is TRBJ1-2; no clear D. Germline-derived CDR1 and CDR2 are GTSNPN and SVGIG (reference sequence). V dropped 2 bases and J dropped 2 bases, with 6 bases sitting between them. This CDR3 is 12 amino acids long. DNA of the CDR3: TGTGCCTGGAGTCCAGGAAACTATGGCTACACCTTC. Translating it yields CAWSPGNYGYTF. Drawing the rest from reference TRBV30 and TRBJ1-2, the complete variable domain is SQTIHQWPATLVQPVGSPLSLECTVEGTSNPNLYWYRQAAGRGLQLLFYSVGIGQISSEVPQNLSASRPQDRQFILSSKKLLLSDSGFYLCAWSPGNYGYTFGSGTRLTVV.

This chain uses TRBV15 with TRBJ1-5, with D uncertain. Germline lookup yields CDR1 LNHNV and CDR2 YYDKDF (reference sequence). This CDR3 region has 12 residues. V shed 1 base and J shed 9 bases, with 7 bases lying between them. The CDR3 bases are TGTGCCACCAGCAGAGCCGGTTTGCCCCAGCATTTT. Translation gives CATSRAGLPQHF.

In the case of this clone: The identical CDR3 is also encoded by other nucleotide sequences in the sample. This chain connects TRBV11-2 to TRBJ2-7; D not resolved. This CDR3 is 11 amino acids long. V dropped 3 bases and J dropped 4 bases, with 4 bases sitting between them. CDR1 is SGHAT, CDR2 FQNNGV, per germline. Written as DNA, the CDR3 is TGTGCCAGCAGCTTGGAATACGAGCAGTACTTC. It codes for CASSLEYEQYF.

The V call is TRBV7-9, the J call TRBJ2-7; no reliable D call. V was shortened by 0 bases and J by 2 bases, with 8 bases between the two germline ends. This CDR3 region has 14 residues. Germline V gene lookup returns CDR1 SEHNR and CDR2 FQNEAQ (reference sequence). The DNA of the CDR3 is TGTGCCAGCAGCTTAGCCGCAGGTCCCTACGAGCAGTACTTC. This translates into CASSLAAGPYEQYF.

The V call is TRBV7-2, the J call TRBJ2-1, with a possible D match to TRBD2 (6 bases). Germline CDR1 is SGHTA and CDR2 is FQGNSA. V shed 1 base and J shed 7 bases, with 20 bases lying between them. CDR3 length: 17 residues. The CDR3 reads CASSLDLNWRVRNEQFF. CDR3 DNA sequence: TGTGCCAGCAGCTTAGACCTAAACTGGAGGGTGAGGAATGAGCAGTTCTTC.

The CDR3 DNA is TGTGCCAGCAGCCAGGGCTTGAGGACCGGGGAGCTGTTTTTT. This codes for CASSQGLRTGELFF. The chain links TRBV14 to TRBJ2-2; D not resolved. Germline lookup yields CDR1 SGHDN and CDR2 FVKESK. Trimming left V 3 bases short and J 5 bases short, with 10 bases between. The CDR3 extends over 14 amino acids.

This clone has just one count. The chain employs TRBV9 and TRBJ2-1; TRBD2 might be the D (5 bases). Germline values: CDR1 SGDLS, CDR2 YYNGEE. The CDR3 consists of 18 residues. V dropped 0 bases and J dropped 6 bases, with 22 bases sitting between them. The CDR3 DNA reads as TGTGCCAGCAGCGTAGAAGGCCCCCCGACCACGGGGTCCAATGAGCAGTTCTTC. This translates into CASSVEGPPTTGSNEQFF. The variable domain in full, with the rest retrieved from reference TRBV9 and TRBJ2-1, is DSGVTQTPKHLITATGQRVTLRCSPRSGDLSVYWYQQSLDQGLQFLIQYYNGEERAKGNILERFSAQQFPDLHSELNLSSLELGDSALYFCASSVEGPPTTGSNEQFFGPGTRLTVL.

V and J are TRBV7-3 and TRBJ1-1; the D gene is possibly TRBD1 (5 bases). Germline CDR1 is SGHTA and CDR2 is FQGTGA. The CDR3 totals 15 residues. V shed 0 bases and J shed 3 bases, with 11 bases lying between them. This CDR3 reads CASSLTGAPDTEAFF. The CDR3 DNA sequence: TGTGCCAGCAGCTTAACAGGGGCGCCGGACACTGAAGCTTTCTTT. Filled out from reference TRBV7-3 and TRBJ1-1, the complete variable domain reads GAGVSQTPSNKVTEKGKYVELRCDPISGHTALYWYRQSLGQGPEFLIYFQGTGAADDSGLPNDRFFAVRPEGSVSTLKIQRTERGDSAVYLCASSLTGAPDTEAFFGQGTRLTVV.